This TCR beta chain was recorded in a study of control samples from healthy donors and cancer patients. Only in-frame clones appear in the TCRdb table, and some are missing; sequencing was by immunoSEQ multiplex PCR. The sample yields over 80,000 clones, over 80% seen once. Only a few counts were recorded for this clone. Trimming took 7 bases from V and 6 from J, leaving 8 bases between them. CDR3 length: 11 residues. Germline-derived CDR1 and CDR2 are MNHEY and SVGAGI. The genes are TRBV6-5 and TRBJ2-3, with no clear D. Sequencing was performed on blood. This sequence originates from a man in his thirties or forties in good health. The CDR3 DNA reads TGTGCCAGCAAACGCGGTGATACGCAGTATTTT. It yields the protein CASKRGDTQYF.